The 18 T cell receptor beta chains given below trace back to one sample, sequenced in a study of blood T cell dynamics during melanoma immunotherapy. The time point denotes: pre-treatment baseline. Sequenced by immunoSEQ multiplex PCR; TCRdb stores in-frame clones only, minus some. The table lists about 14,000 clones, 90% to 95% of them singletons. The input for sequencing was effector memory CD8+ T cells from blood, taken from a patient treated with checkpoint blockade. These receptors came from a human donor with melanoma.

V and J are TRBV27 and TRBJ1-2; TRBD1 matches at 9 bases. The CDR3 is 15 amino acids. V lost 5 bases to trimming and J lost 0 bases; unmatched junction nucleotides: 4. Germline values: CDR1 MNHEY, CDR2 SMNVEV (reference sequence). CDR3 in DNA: TGTGCCAGCAGTCACGGGACAGGGTCTAACTATGGCTACACCTTC. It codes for CASSHGTGSNYGYTF.

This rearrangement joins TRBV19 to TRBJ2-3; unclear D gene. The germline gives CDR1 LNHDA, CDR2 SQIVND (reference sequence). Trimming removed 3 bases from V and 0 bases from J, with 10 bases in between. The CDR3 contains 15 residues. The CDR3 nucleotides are TGTGCCAGTAGTATTGTAGGGCCTAGCACAGATACGCAGTATTTT. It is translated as CASSIVGPSTDTQYF.

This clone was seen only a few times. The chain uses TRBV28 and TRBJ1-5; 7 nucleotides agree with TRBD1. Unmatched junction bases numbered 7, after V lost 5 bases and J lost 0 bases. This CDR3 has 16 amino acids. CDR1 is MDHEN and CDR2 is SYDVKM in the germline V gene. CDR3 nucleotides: TGTGCCAGCAGTATAAGAGGGACAGTTAGCAATCAGCCCCAGCATTTT. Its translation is CASSIRGTVSNQPQHF.

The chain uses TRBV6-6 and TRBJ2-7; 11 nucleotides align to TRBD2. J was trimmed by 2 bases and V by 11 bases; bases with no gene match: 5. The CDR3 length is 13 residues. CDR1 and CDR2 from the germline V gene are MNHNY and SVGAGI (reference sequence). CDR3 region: CAVGLADTYEQYF. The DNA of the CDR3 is TGTGCCGTGGGACTAGCGGACACCTACGAGCAGTACTTC.

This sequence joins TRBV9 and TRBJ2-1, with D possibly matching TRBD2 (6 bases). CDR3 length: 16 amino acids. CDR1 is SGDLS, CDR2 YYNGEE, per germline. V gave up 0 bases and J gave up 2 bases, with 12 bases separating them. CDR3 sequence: CASSVAASETYNEQFF. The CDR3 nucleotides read TGTGCCAGCAGCGTAGCGGCTAGCGAGACCTACAATGAGCAGTTCTTC.

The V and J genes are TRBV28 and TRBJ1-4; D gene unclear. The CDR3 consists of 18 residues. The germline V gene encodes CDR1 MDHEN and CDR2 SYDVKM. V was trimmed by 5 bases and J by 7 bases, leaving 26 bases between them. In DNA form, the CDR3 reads TGTGCCAGCAGTCCCACACCCCAGGACGGATTGGAGGGTGAAAAACTGTTTTTT. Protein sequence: CASSPTPQDGLEGEKLFF.

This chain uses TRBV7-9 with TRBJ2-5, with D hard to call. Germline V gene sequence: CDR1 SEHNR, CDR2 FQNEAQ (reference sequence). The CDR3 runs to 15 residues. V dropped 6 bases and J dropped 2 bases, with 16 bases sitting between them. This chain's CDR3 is CASSPPTVKQETQYF. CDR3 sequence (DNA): TGTGCCAGCAGTCCTCCGACCGTAAAGCAAGAGACCCAGTACTTC. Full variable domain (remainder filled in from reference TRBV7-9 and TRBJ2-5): DTGVSQNPRHKITKRGQNVTFRCDPISEHNRLYWYRQTLGQGPEFLTYFQNEAQLEKSRLLSDRFSAERPKGSFSTLEIQRTEQGDSAMYLCASSPPTVKQETQYFGPGTRLLVL.

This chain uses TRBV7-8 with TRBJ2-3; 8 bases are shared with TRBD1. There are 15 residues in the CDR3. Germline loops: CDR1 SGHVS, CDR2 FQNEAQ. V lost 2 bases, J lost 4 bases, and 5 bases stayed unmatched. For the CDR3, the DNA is TGTGCCAGCAGCTTACGCAGGGGGCGCCCAGATACGCAGTATTTT. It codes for CASSLRRGRPDTQYF.

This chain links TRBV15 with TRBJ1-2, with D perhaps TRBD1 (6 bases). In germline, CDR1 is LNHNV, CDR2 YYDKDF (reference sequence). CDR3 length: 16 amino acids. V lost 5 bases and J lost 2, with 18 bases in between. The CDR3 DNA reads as TGTGCCACCAGCCCCACGGGGGCGGGTGGGAACTATGGCTACACCTTC. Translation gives CATSPTGAGGNYGYTF.

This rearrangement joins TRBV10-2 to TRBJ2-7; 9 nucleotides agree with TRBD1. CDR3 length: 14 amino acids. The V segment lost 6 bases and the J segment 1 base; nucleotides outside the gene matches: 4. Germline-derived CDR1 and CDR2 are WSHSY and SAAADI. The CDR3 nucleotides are TGCGCCAGCAGCGCCGGGACAGGGTCCTACGAGCAGTACTTC. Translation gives CASSAGTGSYEQYF.

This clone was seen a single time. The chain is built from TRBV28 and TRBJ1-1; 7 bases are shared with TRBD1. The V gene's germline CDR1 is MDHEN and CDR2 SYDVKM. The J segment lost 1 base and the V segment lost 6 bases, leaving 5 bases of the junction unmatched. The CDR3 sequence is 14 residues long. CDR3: CASRLTGANTEAFF. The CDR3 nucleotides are TGTGCCAGCAGATTAACAGGGGCGAACACTGAAGCTTTCTTT.

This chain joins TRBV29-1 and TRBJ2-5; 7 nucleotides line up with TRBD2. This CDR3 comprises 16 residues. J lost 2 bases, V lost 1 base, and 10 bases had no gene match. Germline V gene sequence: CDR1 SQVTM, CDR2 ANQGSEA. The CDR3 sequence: CSVEVGWAGAQETQYF. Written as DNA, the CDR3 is TGCAGCGTTGAAGTTGGGTGGGCGGGAGCTCAAGAGACCCAGTACTTC. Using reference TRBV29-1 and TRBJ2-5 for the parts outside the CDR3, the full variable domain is SAVISQKPSRDICQRGTSLTIQCQVDSQVTMMFWYRQQPGQSLTLIATANQGSEATYESGFVIDKFPISRPNLTFSTLTVSNMSPEDSSIYLCSVEVGWAGAQETQYFGPGTRLLVL.

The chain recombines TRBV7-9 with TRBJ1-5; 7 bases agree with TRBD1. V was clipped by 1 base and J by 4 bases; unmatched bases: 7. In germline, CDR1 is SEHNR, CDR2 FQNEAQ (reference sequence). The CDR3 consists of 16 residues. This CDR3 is CASSLGDGTVNQPQHF. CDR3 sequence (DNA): TGTGCCAGCAGCTTAGGCGACGGGACAGTAAATCAGCCCCAGCATTTT.

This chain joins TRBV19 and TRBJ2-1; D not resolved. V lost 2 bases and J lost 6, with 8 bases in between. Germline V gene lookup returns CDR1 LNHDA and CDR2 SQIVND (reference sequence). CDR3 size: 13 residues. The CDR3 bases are TGTGCCAGTAGTATAAGTTGGGGCAATGAGCAGTTCTTC. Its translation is CASSISWGNEQFF.

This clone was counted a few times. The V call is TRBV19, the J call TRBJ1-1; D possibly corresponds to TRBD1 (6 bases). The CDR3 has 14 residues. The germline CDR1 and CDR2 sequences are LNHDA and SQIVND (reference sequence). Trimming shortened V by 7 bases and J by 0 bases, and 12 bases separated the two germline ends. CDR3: CASKDPGVNTEAFF. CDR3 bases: TGTGCCAGTAAGGATCCAGGGGTGAACACTGAAGCTTTCTTT. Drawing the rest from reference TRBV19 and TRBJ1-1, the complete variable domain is DGGITQSPKYLFRKEGQNVTLSCEQNLNHDAMYWYRQDPGQGLRLIYYSQIVNDFQKGDIAEGYSVSREKKESFPLTVTSAQKNPTAFYLCASKDPGVNTEAFFGQGTRLTVV.

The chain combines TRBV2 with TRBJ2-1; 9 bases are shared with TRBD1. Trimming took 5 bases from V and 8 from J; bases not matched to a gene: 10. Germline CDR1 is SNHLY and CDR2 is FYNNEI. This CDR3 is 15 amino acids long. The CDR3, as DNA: TGTGCCAGCAGTTATGGACAGGGGTGGAAGGATGAGCAGTTCTTC. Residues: CASSYGQGWKDEQFF.

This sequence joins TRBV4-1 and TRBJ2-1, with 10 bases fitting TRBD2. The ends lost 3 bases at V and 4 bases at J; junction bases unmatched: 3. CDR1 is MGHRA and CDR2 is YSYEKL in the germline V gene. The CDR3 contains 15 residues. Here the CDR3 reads CASSHRTSGYNEQFF. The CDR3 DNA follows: TGCGCCAGCAGCCACCGGACTAGCGGTTACAATGAGCAGTTCTTC.

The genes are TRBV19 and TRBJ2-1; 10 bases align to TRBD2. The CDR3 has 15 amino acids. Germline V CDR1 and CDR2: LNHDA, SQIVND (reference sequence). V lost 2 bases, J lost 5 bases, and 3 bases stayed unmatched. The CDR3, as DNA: TGTGCCAGTAGTATATTAACTAGCGGGGACAATGAGCAGTTCTTC. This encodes CASSILTSGDNEQFF.